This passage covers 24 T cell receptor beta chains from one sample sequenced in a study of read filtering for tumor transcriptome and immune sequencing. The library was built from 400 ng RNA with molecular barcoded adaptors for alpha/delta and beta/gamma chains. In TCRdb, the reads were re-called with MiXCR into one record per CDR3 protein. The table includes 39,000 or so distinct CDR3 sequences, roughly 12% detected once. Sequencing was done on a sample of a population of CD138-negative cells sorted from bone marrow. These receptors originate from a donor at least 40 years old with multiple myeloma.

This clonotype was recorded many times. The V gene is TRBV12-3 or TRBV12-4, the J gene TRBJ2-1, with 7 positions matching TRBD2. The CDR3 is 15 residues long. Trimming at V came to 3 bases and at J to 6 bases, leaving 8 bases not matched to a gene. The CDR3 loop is CASSFRVAGSNEQFF. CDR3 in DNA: TGTGCCAGCAGTTTCAGGGTAGCGGGTAGCAATGAGCAGTTCTTC.

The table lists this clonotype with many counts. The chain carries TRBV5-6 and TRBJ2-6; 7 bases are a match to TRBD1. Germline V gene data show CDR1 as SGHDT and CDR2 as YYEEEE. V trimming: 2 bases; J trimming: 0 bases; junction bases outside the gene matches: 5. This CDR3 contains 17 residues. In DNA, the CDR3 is TGTGCCAGCAGCTTAGGACAGGTATTCTCTGGGGCCAACGTCCTGACTTTC. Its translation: CASSLGQVFSGANVLTF.

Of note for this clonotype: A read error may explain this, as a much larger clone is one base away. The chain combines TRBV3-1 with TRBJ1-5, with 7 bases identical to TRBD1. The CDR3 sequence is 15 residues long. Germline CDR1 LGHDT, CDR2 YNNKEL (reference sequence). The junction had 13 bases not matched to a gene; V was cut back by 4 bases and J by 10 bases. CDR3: CASSRGGDSRYPQHF. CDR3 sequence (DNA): TGTGCCAGCAGCCGAGGGGGGGACAGTCGGTATCCCCAGCATTTT.

The CDR3 sequence is CASSLVGVGNEQFF. In DNA form, the CDR3 reads TGTGCCAGCAGCTTAGTAGGGGTTGGCAATGAGCAGTTCTTC. The chain combines TRBV7-8 with TRBJ2-1; a possible D gene is TRBD1 (5 bases). Germline V lookup: CDR1 SGHVS, CDR2 FQNEAQ. The CDR3 is made up of 14 amino acids. Trimming shortened V by 1 base and J by 6 bases, and 10 bases separated the two germline ends.

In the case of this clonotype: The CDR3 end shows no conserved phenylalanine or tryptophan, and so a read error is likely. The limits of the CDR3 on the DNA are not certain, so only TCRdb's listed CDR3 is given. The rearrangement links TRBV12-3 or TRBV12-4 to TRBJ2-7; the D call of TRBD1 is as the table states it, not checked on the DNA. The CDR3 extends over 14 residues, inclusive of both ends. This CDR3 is CASTLGGGSYERYL.

The CDR3 bases are TGTGCCAGCAGTGAAAAGGGGGACAATCAGCCCCAGCATTTT. Protein product: CASSEKGDNQPQHF. The chain couples TRBV27 to TRBJ1-5, with D maybe TRBD1 (6 bases). V lost 5 bases to trimming and J lost 3 bases, with 11 bases between them. Germline CDR1 and CDR2: MNHEY and SMNVEV (reference sequence). This CDR3 is built from 14 residues.

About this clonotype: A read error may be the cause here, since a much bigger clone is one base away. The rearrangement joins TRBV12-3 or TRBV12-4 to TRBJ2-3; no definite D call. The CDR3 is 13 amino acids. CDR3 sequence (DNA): TGTGCCAGCAGTACTCCTTTCACAAATACGCAGTATTTT. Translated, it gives CASSTPFTNTQYF.

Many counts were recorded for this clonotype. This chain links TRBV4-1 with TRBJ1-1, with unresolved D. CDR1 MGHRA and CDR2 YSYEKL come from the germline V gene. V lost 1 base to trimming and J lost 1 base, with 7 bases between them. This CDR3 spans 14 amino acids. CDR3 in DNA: TGCGCCAGCAGCCAAGTCGAGGCGAACACTGAAGCTTTCTTT. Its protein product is CASSQVEANTEAFF.

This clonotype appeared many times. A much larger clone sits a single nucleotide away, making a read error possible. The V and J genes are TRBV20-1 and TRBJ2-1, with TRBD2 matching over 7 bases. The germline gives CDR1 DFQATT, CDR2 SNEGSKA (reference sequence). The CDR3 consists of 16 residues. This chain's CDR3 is CSARSGGGSTPNGQFF. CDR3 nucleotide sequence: TGCAGTGCTAGATCGGGAGGCGGGAGTACCCCCAATGGGCAGTTCTTC.

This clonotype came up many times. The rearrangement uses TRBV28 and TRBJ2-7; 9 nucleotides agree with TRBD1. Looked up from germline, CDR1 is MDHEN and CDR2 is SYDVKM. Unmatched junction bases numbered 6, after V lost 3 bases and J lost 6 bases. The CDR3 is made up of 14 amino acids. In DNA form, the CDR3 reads TGTGCCAGCAGTTTCCTGGACAGGGGTGCCGAGCAGTACTTC. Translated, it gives CASSFLDRGAEQYF. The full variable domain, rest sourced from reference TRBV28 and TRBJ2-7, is DVKVTQSSRYLVKRTGEKVFLECVQDMDHENMFWYRQDPGLGLRLIYFSYDVKMKEKGDIPEGYSVSREKKERFSLILESASTNQTSMYLCASSFLDRGAEQYFGPGTRLTVT.

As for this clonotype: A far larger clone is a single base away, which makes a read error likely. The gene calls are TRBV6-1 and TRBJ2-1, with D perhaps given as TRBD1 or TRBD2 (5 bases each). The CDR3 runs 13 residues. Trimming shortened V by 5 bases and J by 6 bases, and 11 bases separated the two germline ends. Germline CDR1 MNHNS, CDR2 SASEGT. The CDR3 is CASSLSGANEQFF. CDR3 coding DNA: TGTGCCAGCAGTCTGTCCGGGGCCAATGAGCAGTTCTTC.

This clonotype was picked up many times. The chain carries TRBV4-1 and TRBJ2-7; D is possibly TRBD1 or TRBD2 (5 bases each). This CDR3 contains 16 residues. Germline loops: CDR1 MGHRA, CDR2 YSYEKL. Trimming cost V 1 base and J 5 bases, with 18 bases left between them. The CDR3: CASSQAPGRVRDEQYF. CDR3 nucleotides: TGCGCCAGCAGCCAAGCCCCCGGCAGGGTGAGGGACGAGCAGTACTTC.

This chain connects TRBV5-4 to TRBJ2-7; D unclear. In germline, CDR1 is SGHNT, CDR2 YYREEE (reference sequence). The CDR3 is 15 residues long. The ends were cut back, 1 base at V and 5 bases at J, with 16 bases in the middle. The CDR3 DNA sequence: TGTGCCAGCAGCTTGAAACGTCCCGATACGGACGAGCAGTACTTC. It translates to CASSLKRPDTDEQYF.

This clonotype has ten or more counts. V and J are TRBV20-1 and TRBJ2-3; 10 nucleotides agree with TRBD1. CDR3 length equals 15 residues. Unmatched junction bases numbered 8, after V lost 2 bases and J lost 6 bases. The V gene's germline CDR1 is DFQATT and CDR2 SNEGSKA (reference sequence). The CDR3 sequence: CSARSDRGLLDTQYF. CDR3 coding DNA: TGCAGTGCTAGAAGCGACAGGGGGCTCTTGGATACGCAGTATTTT.

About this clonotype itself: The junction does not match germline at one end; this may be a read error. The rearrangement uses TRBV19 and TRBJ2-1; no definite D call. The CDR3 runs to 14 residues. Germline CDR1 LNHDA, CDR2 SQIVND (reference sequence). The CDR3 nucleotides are TGTGCCAGTACCTGGTCGGGCTCCTACAATGGGCAGCTCTTC. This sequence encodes CASTWSGSYNGQLF.

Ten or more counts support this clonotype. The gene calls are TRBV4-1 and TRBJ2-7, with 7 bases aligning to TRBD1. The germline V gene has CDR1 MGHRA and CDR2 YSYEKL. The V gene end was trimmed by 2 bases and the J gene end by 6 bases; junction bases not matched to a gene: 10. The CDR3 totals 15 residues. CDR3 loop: CASSQQTYRDSEQYF. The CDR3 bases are TGCGCCAGCAGCCAACAAACCTACCGGGACAGCGAGCAGTACTTC.

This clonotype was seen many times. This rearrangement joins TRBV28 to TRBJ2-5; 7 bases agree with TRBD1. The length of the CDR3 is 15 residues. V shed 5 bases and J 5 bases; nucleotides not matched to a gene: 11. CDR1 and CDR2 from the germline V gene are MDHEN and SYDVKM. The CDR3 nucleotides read TGTGCCAGCAGTGCCCCAAGGGGGCTGATCGAGACCCAGTACTTC. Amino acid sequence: CASSAPRGLIETQYF.

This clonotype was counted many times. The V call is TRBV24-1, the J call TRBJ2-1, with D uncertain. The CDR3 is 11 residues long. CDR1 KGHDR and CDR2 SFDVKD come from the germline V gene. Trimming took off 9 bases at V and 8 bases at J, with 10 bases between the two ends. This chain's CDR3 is CATSKGDEQFF. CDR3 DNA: TGTGCCACCTCCAAGGGTGATGAGCAGTTCTTC.

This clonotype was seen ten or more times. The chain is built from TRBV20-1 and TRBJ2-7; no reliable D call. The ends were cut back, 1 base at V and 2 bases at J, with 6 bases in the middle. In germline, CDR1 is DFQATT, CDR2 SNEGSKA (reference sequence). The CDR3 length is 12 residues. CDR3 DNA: TGCAGTGCTAGAGGGCAGGCCTACGAGCAGTACTTC. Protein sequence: CSARGQAYEQYF.

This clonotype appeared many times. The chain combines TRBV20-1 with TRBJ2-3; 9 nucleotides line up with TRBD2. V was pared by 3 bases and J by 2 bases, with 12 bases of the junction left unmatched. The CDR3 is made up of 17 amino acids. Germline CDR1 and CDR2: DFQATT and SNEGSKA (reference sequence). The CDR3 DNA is TGCAGTGCTAGTTTTTATGTGACTAGCGGATTCACAGATACGCAGTATTTT. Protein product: CSASFYVTSGFTDTQYF.

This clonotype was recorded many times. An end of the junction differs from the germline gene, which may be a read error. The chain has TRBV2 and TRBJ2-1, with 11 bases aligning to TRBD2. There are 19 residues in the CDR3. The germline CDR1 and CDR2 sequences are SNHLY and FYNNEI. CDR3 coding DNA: TGTGCCAGCAGTGAAGGACTAGCGGGACTTCTTCGGCGGCCCAATGAGCAGCTCTTC. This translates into CASSEGLAGLLRRPNEQLF.

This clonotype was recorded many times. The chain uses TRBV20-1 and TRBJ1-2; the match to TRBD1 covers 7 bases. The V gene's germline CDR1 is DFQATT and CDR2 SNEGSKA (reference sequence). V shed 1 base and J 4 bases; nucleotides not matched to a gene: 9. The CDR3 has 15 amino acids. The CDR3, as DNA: TGCAGTGCTAGAGTGACAGGGAGGTATGGCTATGGCTACACCTTC. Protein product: CSARVTGRYGYGYTF.

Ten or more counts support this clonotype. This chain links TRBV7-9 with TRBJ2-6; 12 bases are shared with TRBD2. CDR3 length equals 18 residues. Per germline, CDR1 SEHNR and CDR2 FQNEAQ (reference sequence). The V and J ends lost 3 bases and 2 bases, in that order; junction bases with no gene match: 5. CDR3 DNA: TGTGCCAGCAGCTTCTCTAGCGGGAGGGCCCCTGGGGCCAACGTCCTGACTTTC. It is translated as CASSFSSGRAPGANVLTF.

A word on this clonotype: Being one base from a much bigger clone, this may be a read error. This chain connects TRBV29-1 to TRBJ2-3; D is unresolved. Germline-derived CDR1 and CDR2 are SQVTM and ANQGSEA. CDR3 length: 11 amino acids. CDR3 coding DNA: TGCAGCGTTGAAGGGAGAGATGCGCAGTATTTT. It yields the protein CSVEGRDAQYF.